Listed below are T cell receptor beta chains from one sample, sequenced in a study of Ad26.COV2.S vaccination and SARS-CoV-2 variants. The method was immunoSEQ multiplex PCR; TCRdb's version includes in-frame clones alone and lacks a portion of them. The table has a few hundred thousand clones, around 87% seen once. The specimen comprised peripheral blood, sampled in a trial of Ad26.COV2.S vaccine versus placebo. These receptors originate from a person between 18 and 65 years old who received the Ad26.COV2.S COVID-19 vaccine or a placebo. CDR3s include the opening cysteine and the closing phenylalanine or tryptophan. The order of the fields is D gene, J gene, V gene, clone size, CDR3 protein, CDR3 DNA. The D gene is left open where the match is weak. Clone size is shown for a subset of rows, as once, few, many or a class of expanded clone.

d_call: NA; j_call: TRBJ1-5; v_call: TRBV4-3; clone_size: few; cdr3_aa: CASSQDYRDQPQHF; cdr3_nt: TGCGCCAGCAGCCAAGATTATAGGGATCAGCCCCAGCATTTT
d_call: NA; j_call: TRBJ1-6; v_call: TRBV5-5; clone_size: NA; cdr3_aa: CASSPSYQTDYYNSPLHF; cdr3_nt: TGTGCCAGCAGCCCGTCTTACCAGACCGACTATTATAATTCACCCCTCCACTTT
d_call: NA; j_call: TRBJ1-1; v_call: TRBV6-6; clone_size: NA; cdr3_aa: CASSYGAVNTEAFF; cdr3_nt: TGTGCCAGCAGTTACGGAGCGGTGAACACTGAAGCTTTCTTT
d_call: NA; j_call: TRBJ1-2; v_call: TRBV6-2/TRBV6-3; clone_size: NA; cdr3_aa: CASSYSRGDGSYGYTF; cdr3_nt: TGTGCCAGCAGTTACTCCCGGGGAGATGGCTCCTATGGCTACACCTTC
d_call: NA; j_call: TRBJ2-7; v_call: TRBV5-6; clone_size: few; cdr3_aa: CASSLGTRPQYF; cdr3_nt: TGTGCCAGCAGCTTGGGAACGAGGCCTCAGTACTTC
d_call: TRBD1; j_call: TRBJ1-2; v_call: TRBV3-1/TRBV3-2; clone_size: few; cdr3_aa: CASSPRDRGVYTF; cdr3_nt: TGTGCCAGCTCTCCCAGGGACAGGGGTGTCTACACCTTC
d_call: NA; j_call: TRBJ1-2; v_call: TRBV19; clone_size: once; cdr3_aa: CASSIGGVFHTF; cdr3_nt: TGTGCCAGTAGTATCGGGGGGGTGTTCCACACCTTC
d_call: TRBD2; j_call: TRBJ2-1; v_call: TRBV4-3; clone_size: NA; cdr3_aa: CASSQRGLVGGNEQFF; cdr3_nt: TGCGCCAGCAGCCAGCGCGGACTAGTAGGTGGCAATGAGCAGTTCTTC
d_call: NA; j_call: TRBJ2-7; v_call: TRBV7-9; clone_size: NA; cdr3_aa: CASSLAAREQYF; cdr3_nt: TGTGCCAGCAGCTTAGCGGCGAGGGAGCAGTACTTC
d_call: TRBD2; j_call: TRBJ2-3; v_call: TRBV5-4; clone_size: NA; cdr3_aa: CASSIRPGLKPILRDTQYF; cdr3_nt: TGTGCCAGCAGCATACGGCCGGGACTAAAACCGATACTCCGGGATACGCAGTATTTT
d_call: NA; j_call: TRBJ2-2; v_call: TRBV3-1/TRBV3-2; clone_size: few; cdr3_aa: CASSQGLGGHTGELFF; cdr3_nt: TGTGCCAGCAGCCAAGGGTTGGGGGGGCACACCGGGGAGCTGTTTTTT